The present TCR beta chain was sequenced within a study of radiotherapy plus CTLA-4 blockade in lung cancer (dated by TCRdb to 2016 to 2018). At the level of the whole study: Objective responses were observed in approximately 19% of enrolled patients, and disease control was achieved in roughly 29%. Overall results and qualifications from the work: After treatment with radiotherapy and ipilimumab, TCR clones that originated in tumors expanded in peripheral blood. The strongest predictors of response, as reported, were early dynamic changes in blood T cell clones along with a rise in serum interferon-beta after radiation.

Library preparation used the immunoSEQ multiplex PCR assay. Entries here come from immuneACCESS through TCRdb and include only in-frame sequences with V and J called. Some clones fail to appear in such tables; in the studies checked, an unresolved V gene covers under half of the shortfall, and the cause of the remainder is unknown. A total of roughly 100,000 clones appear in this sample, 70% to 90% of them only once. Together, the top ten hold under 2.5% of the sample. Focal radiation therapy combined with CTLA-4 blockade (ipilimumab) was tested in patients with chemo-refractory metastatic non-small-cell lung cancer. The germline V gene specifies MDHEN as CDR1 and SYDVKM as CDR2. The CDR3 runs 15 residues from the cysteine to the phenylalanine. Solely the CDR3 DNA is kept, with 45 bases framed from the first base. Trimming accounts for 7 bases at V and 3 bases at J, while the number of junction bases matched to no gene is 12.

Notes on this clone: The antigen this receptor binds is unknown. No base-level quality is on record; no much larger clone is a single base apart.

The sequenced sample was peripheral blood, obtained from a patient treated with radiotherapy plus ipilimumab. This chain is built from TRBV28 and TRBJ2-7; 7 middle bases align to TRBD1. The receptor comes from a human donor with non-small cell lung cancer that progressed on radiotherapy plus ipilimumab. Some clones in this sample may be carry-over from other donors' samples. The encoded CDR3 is CASTQPAGGDYEQYF. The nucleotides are TGTGCCAGCACCCAACCCGCAGGGGGAGACTACGAGCAGTACTTC.